These 17 T cell receptor beta chains originate from one sample sequenced in a study of cytomegalovirus exposure and HLA in healthy donors. TCRdb's copy holds only in-frame clones and misses some; the assay was immunoSEQ multiplex PCR. The sample carries around 150,000 clones, roughly 86% recorded once. Sequenced material: PBMCs. These receptors originate from a woman aged 18-35 years in good health and CMV-seropositive.

V usage is TRBV7-6 and J usage is TRBJ1-1; no reliable D call. Germline values: CDR1 SGHVS, CDR2 FNYEAQ. Trimming left V 2 bases short and J 1 base short, with 8 bases between. The CDR3 has 14 residues. The CDR3 spells CASSLRGSNTEAFF. The CDR3, as DNA: TGTGCCAGCAGCTTACGGGGTTCGAACACTGAAGCTTTCTTT.

This chain joins TRBV19 and TRBJ2-6; 10 nucleotides align to TRBD1. The length of the CDR3 is 17 residues. Per germline, CDR1 LNHDA and CDR2 SQIVND (reference sequence). V lost 5 bases, J lost 1 base, and 5 bases stayed unmatched. CDR3 amino acids: CASSLDRGASGANVLTF. CDR3 nucleotides: TGTGCCAGTAGTTTGGACAGGGGGGCTTCTGGGGCCAACGTCCTGACTTTC.

The V gene is TRBV4-3, the J gene TRBJ2-7; TRBD1 might be the D (6 bases). Looked up from germline, CDR1 is LGHNA and CDR2 is YSLEER. Deletions cut 0 bases from V and 0 bases from J, with 12 bases between. This CDR3 has 16 residues. CDR3 amino acids: CASSQDRGQFSYEQYF. Here the CDR3 DNA reads TGCGCCAGCAGCCAAGATCGCGGACAGTTCTCCTACGAGCAGTACTTC.

The chain uses TRBV19 and TRBJ2-2; no reliable D call. Germline CDR1 LNHDA, CDR2 SQIVND (reference sequence). The CDR3 length is 14 residues. Deletions cut 1 base from V and 8 bases from J, with 11 bases between. The CDR3 bases are TGTGCCAGTAGTATAGGGTCCCTATCAGGGGAGCTGTTTTTT. Translating gives CASSIGSLSGELFF.

This clone was recorded only once. This chain's CDR3 is CASSAVPGLAGDTQYF. CDR3 in DNA: TGTGCCAGCAGCGCCGTCCCGGGACTAGCGGGAGATACGCAGTATTTT. This chain uses TRBV5-4 with TRBJ2-3; TRBD2 aligns across 12 bases. The CDR3 loop spans 16 amino acids. J lost 5 bases, V lost 4 bases, and 8 bases had no gene match. CDR1 is SGHNT and CDR2 is YYREEE in the germline V gene (reference sequence).

Only one count was recorded for this clone. This chain links TRBV6-6 with TRBJ1-1; 9 bases match TRBD1. The J segment lost 3 bases and the V segment lost 8 bases, leaving 10 bases of the junction unmatched. CDR3 size: 15 residues. The germline V gene has CDR1 MNHNY and CDR2 SVGAGI (reference sequence). In DNA form, the CDR3 reads TGTGCCAGCTCTTGGGACAGGGTCGAGGACACTGAAGCTTTCTTT. Translated: CASSWDRVEDTEAFF.

The V call is TRBV28, the J call TRBJ1-1, with 9 positions matching TRBD1. The CDR3 consists of 12 residues. With 3 bases clipped from V and 8 bases from J, the junction kept 1 base outside the gene matches. Germline lookup yields CDR1 MDHEN and CDR2 SYDVKM. The CDR3 is CASSLTGGEAFF. As DNA, the CDR3 is TGTGCCAGCAGTTTGACAGGGGGGGAAGCTTTCTTT.

This clone has a single count. This chain joins TRBV20-1 and TRBJ2-7, with 9 bases fitting TRBD1. There are 11 residues in the CDR3. CDR1 is DFQATT, CDR2 SNEGSKA, per germline (reference sequence). J gave up 9 bases and V 4 bases, and 4 bases lay outside the gene matches. CDR3 in amino acids: CSAMDRGWQYF. CDR3 sequence (DNA): TGCAGTGCTATGGACAGGGGATGGCAGTACTTC.

The chain links TRBV2 to TRBJ2-3; tentatively, D is TRBD2 (6 bases). Germline CDR1 is SNHLY and CDR2 is FYNNEI. V lost 1 base to trimming and J lost 5 bases, with 13 bases between them. There are 15 residues in the CDR3. CDR3 bases: TGTGCCAGCAGTGAAGGATTAGCGGCGGTAGATACGCAGTATTTT. Protein sequence: CASSEGLAAVDTQYF.

V gene TRBV30 combines with J gene TRBJ2-5, with a tentative D call TRBD2 (5 bases). Germline V gives CDR1 GTSNPN, CDR2 SVGIG (reference sequence). Deletions cut 3 bases from V and 4 bases from J, with 12 bases between. The CDR3 contains 13 residues. CDR3 sequence reads: CAWRKGAVETQYF. Here the CDR3 DNA reads TGTGCCTGGAGGAAGGGAGCGGTAGAGACCCAGTACTTC. Full variable domain (outside the CDR3, taken from reference TRBV30 and TRBJ2-5): SQTIHQWPATLVQPVGSPLSLECTVEGTSNPNLYWYRQAAGRGLQLLFYSVGIGQISSEVPQNLSASRPQDRQFILSSKKLLLSDSGFYLCAWRKGAVETQYFGPGTRLLVL.

The chain has TRBV4-1 and TRBJ2-3; D is ambiguous. The CDR3 totals 12 residues. Deletions cut 1 base from V and 6 bases from J, with 5 bases between. CDR1 and CDR2 from the germline V gene are MGHRA and YSYEKL. CDR3 region: CASSQVADTQYF. Here the CDR3 DNA reads TGCGCCAGCAGCCAAGTAGCTGATACGCAGTATTTT.

The chain combines TRBV2 with TRBJ2-5; no definite D call. CDR1 is SNHLY and CDR2 is FYNNEI in the germline V gene. Deletions cut 8 bases from V and 3 bases from J, with 7 bases between. This CDR3 comprises 11 residues. The CDR3 reads CASSTKETQYF. In nucleotides, the CDR3 is TGTGCCAGCTCGACAAAAGAGACCCAGTACTTC.

This clone was detected a few times. The rearrangement joins TRBV18 to TRBJ1-5; D is ambiguous. Trimming shortened V by 3 bases and J by 0 bases, and 9 bases separated the two germline ends. Germline V gene sequence: CDR1 KGHSH, CDR2 LQKENI. This CDR3 region has 15 residues. CDR3 region: CASSPAGYSNQPQHF. The CDR3 DNA follows: TGTGCCAGCTCACCGGCGGGGTATAGCAATCAGCCCCAGCATTTT.

The chain joins TRBV5-5 to TRBJ1-1; D unresolved. The germline V and J ends were trimmed by 6 bases and 4 bases, with 13 bases remaining between them. The germline V gene encodes CDR1 SGHKS and CDR2 YYEKEE (reference sequence). The CDR3 is 13 amino acids. The CDR3 sequence: CASNPIRGTEAFF. The CDR3 coding sequence is TGTGCCAGCAACCCCATACGGGGCACTGAAGCTTTCTTT.

The V call is TRBV7-8, the J call TRBJ1-5; 8 bases map to TRBD1. Germline lookup yields CDR1 SGHVS and CDR2 FQNEAQ. The length of the CDR3 is 15 residues. Trimming took 3 bases from V and 4 from J; bases not matched to a gene: 5. Here the CDR3 DNA reads TGTGCCAGCAGCTTGGGGAGGACAGGGAATCAGCCCCAGCATTTT. This encodes CASSLGRTGNQPQHF.

The rearrangement joins TRBV7-9 to TRBJ2-3; D is possibly TRBD2 (6 bases). CDR1 is SEHNR and CDR2 is FQNEAQ in the germline V gene (reference sequence). Between the trimmed V and J ends, which lost 1 base and 4 bases, there was a span of 6 bases. The CDR3 consists of 13 residues. Here the CDR3 DNA reads TGTGCCAGCAGCTTAGGACTAGCAGATACGCAGTATTTT. As protein: CASSLGLADTQYF.

This chain uses TRBV30 with TRBJ1-4, with 11 bases lining up with TRBD1. There are 14 residues in the CDR3. Germline V gene sequence: CDR1 GTSNPN, CDR2 SVGIG (reference sequence). After removal of 2 bases from V and 6 bases from J, the junction contained 2 bases not matched to a gene. This CDR3 reads CAWSPGQGDEKLFF. DNA of the CDR3: TGTGCCTGGAGTCCGGGACAGGGGGATGAAAAACTGTTTTTT.